The 8 T cell receptor beta chains presented below share a single source sample, sequenced in a study of vaccination effects on CD4 cells after COVID-19. TCRdb's copy holds only in-frame clones and misses some; the assay was immunoSEQ multiplex PCR. This sample has just under 75,000 clones, with roughly 74% found just once. With the ViraFEST assay, the study expanded antigen-specific CD4+ T cells using viral peptide pools, then sequenced them. Once cultured for nine to ten days, the cells underwent separation to obtain CD4+ T cells. Nucleocapsid antibodies were negative in the vaccine recipients, who had never had SARS-CoV-2 infection. The antigens of these receptors remain unknown. Material: CD4+ T cells from PBMCs cultured with HCoV-NL63 spike peptides, obtained before COVID-19 vaccination. The receptors derive from a human donor who received a COVID-19 vaccine.

V is TRBV12-3 or TRBV12-4 and J is TRBJ1-5, with a tentative D call TRBD1 (5 bases). Trimming cost V 7 bases and J 7 bases, with 11 bases left between them. CDR3 length: 12 amino acids. The CDR3 region is CASTLGRQPQHF. Here the CDR3 DNA reads TGTGCCAGCACCTTGGGGCGGCAGCCCCAGCATTTT.

The chain is built from TRBV2 and TRBJ2-7; no clear D. Germline V gene sequence: CDR1 SNHLY, CDR2 FYNNEI. This CDR3 spans 10 amino acids. Trimming shortened V by 6 bases and J by 3 bases, and 3 bases separated the two germline ends. DNA for the CDR3: TGTGCCAGCAGATTCTACGAGCAGTACGTC. This gives the protein CASRFYEQYV.

V usage is TRBV20-1 and J usage is TRBJ2-7; D might be TRBD2 (5 bases). CDR1 is DFQATT and CDR2 is SNEGSKA in the germline V gene (reference sequence). V was pared by 6 bases and J by 5 bases, with 11 bases between. This CDR3 spans 11 amino acids. The chain's CDR3 is CSAQDGDEQYV. The CDR3 coding sequence is TGCAGTGCCCAGGACGGGGACGAGCAGTACGTC.

The chain has TRBV5-1 and TRBJ1-2; possible D gene TRBD1, 5 bases. This CDR3 is built from 16 residues. Germline V gene data show CDR1 as SGHRS and CDR2 as YFSETQ. The germline V and J ends were trimmed by 1 base and 4 bases, with 17 bases remaining between them. CDR3 residues: CASSLSLDRRFYGYTF. The DNA of the CDR3 is TGCGCCAGCAGCTTGTCTTTAGACAGAAGGTTCTATGGCTACACCTTC.

This clone occurred once. The V and J genes are TRBV5-1 and TRBJ2-5, with 9 bases that match TRBD2. CDR3 size: 16 residues. Germline V CDR1 and CDR2: SGHRS, YFSETQ. J was trimmed by 2 bases and V by 0 bases; bases with no gene match: 5. CDR3 loop: CASSLGSSGGQETQYF. The CDR3 coding sequence is TGCGCCAGCAGCTTGGGATCGAGCGGGGGGCAAGAGACCCAGTACTTC.

V and J are TRBV10-1 and TRBJ2-5; D remains ambiguous. Germline assignment: CDR1 WNHNN and CDR2 SYGVQD (reference sequence). This CDR3 has 13 amino acids. V lost 1 base, J lost 5 bases, and 8 bases lay in between. In DNA form, the CDR3 reads TGCGCCAGCAGTGAGTGGGATTCGGAGACCCAGTACTTC. Protein sequence: CASSEWDSETQYF.

This clone was detected once. This rearrangement joins TRBV3-1 (or the pseudogene TRBV3-2) to TRBJ2-5; 7 bases line up with TRBD2. Germline V gene lookup returns CDR1 LGHDT and CDR2 YNNKEL (reference sequence). This CDR3 has 14 residues. V lost 4 bases, J lost 2 bases, and 4 bases stayed unmatched. CDR3 protein: CASSPWTRQETQYF. CDR3 in DNA: TGTGCCAGCAGCCCCTGGACTAGACAAGAGACCCAGTACTTC.

V gene TRBV24-1 combines with J gene TRBJ2-6; 7 bases align to TRBD1. J gave up 0 bases and V 5 bases, and 15 bases lay outside the gene matches. Germline V gives CDR1 KGHDR, CDR2 SFDVKD. The CDR3 has 20 residues. For the CDR3, the DNA is TGTGCCACCAGTGCGGATCCCCTCTGGGACAGAAGCTCTGGGGCCAACGTCCTGACTTTC. Translation gives CATSADPLWDRSSGANVLTF.